This entry is about one TCR beta chain. Here immunoSEQ multiplex PCR was the method, and the copy in TCRdb shows in-frame clones only, minus some. The data hold 370,000 or so clones, with more than 70% observed a single time. The CDR3 is 12 residues long. Between the trimmed V and J ends, which lost 2 bases and 8 bases, there was a span of 9 bases. This specimen comes from a study of blood T cell repertoires in COVID-19. Those who participated ranged in age from roughly 18 to 89 years and resided in 20 to 30 US areas. The sequenced sample consisted of PBMCs or T cells enriched from blood (not recorded which). The TCR sequence derives from a man under 40 who had recovered from COVID-19. The chain combines TRBV12-3 or TRBV12-4 with TRBJ1-1; unclear D gene. The DNA for the CDR3 is TGTGCCAGCAGTTTAACTCCTTACGAAGCTTTCTTT. This encodes CASSLTPYEAFF.